Below are 20 T cell receptor beta chains sequenced from a single sample in a study of graft-versus-host responses after intestinal transplantation. These receptors lack a known antigen. Assay: immunoSEQ multiplex PCR; the TCRdb copy retains only in-frame clones and omits some. The sample lists some 110,000 clones; 93% were seen once. The sample was unstimulated CD8+ T cells sorted from spleen or lymph node cells, taken before transplant. The receptor source for this set is a human donor who was the organ donor for an intestinal transplant.

CDR3 DNA: TGTGCCAGCAGCTCCTCGGACAGGGGGCACTACGAGCAGTACTTC. Translation: CASSSSDRGHYEQYF. This sequence joins TRBV27 and TRBJ2-7, with 11 bases matching TRBD1. Trimming at V came to 6 bases and at J to 3 bases, leaving 7 bases not matched to a gene. This CDR3 has 15 amino acids. The germline CDR1 and CDR2 sequences are MNHEY and SMNVEV (reference sequence).

The CDR3 region is CASSSGTSGRGPSYNEQFF. In DNA form, the CDR3 reads TGTGCCAGCAGCTCCGGGACTAGCGGGAGGGGCCCTTCCTACAATGAGCAGTTCTTC. This chain links TRBV7-9 with TRBJ2-1; TRBD2 matches 16 bases. From germline, CDR1 is SEHNR and CDR2 FQNEAQ (reference sequence). Trimming took 4 bases from V and 1 from J; bases not matched to a gene: 7. CDR3 size: 19 residues.

This chain uses TRBV2 with TRBJ2-7; the D is unclear. The CDR3 covers 13 residues. Germline V gene lookup returns CDR1 SNHLY and CDR2 FYNNEI. V was clipped by 3 bases and J by 2 bases, with 8 bases between them. CDR3 amino acids: CASSDRSTYEQYF. DNA of the CDR3: TGTGCCAGCAGTGACAGGTCCACCTACGAGCAGTACTTC.

Only a few counts were recorded for this clone. Here the CDR3 DNA reads TGTGCCAGCAGCGCGGGACAGGGCTCGGATACGCAGTATTTT. Its protein is CASSAGQGSDTQYF. The chain uses TRBV21-1 and TRBJ2-3; TRBD1 is the table's D call and was not checked against the DNA. TRBV21-1 is a listed pseudogene. The CDR3 contains 14 residues.

The chain employs TRBV9 and TRBJ1-3, with D maybe TRBD1 (6 bases). Germline assignment: CDR1 SGDLS and CDR2 YYNGEE. The CDR3 is 15 residues long. V gave up 3 bases and J gave up 4 bases, with 14 bases separating them. The CDR3: CASSAAQGTGNTIYF. CDR3 sequence (DNA): TGTGCCAGCAGCGCCGCACAGGGAACGGGAAACACCATATATTTT. Based on the CDR3 plus reference TRBV9 and TRBJ1-3, the full variable domain is DSGVTQTPKHLITATGQRVTLRCSPRSGDLSVYWYQQSLDQGLQFLIQYYNGEERAKGNILERFSAQQFPDLHSELNLSSLELGDSALYFCASSAAQGTGNTIYFGEGSWLTVV.

The rearrangement links TRBV28 to TRBJ2-7; maybe TRBD1 (5 bases). This CDR3 is built from 16 residues. Germline V gene data show CDR1 as MDHEN and CDR2 as SYDVKM. Trimming took off 4 bases at V and 0 bases at J, with 16 bases between the two ends. The CDR3 here is CASSSITGIHSYEQYF. The CDR3 DNA sequence: TGTGCCAGCAGTTCGATAACAGGAATTCACTCCTACGAGCAGTACTTC.

This rearrangement joins TRBV6-1 to TRBJ1-1, with unresolved D. V was shortened by 3 bases and J by 0 bases, with 14 bases between the two germline ends. The CDR3 has 16 residues. Per germline, CDR1 MNHNS and CDR2 SASEGT. The chain's CDR3 is CASSDPVWGMNTEAFF. CDR3 bases: TGTGCCAGCAGTGATCCGGTTTGGGGTATGAACACTGAAGCTTTCTTT.

The sample holds one count of this clone. The rearrangement links TRBV19 to TRBJ1-4; D gene uncertain. V lost 6 bases, J lost 0 bases, and 11 bases lay in between. The germline V gene encodes CDR1 LNHDA and CDR2 SQIVND (reference sequence). The CDR3 runs 15 residues. The CDR3, as DNA: TGTGCCAGTAGAAAGGGATGGGCAACTAATGAAAAACTGTTTTTT. This encodes CASRKGWATNEKLFF. Together with reference TRBV19 and TRBJ1-4, the CDR3 gives the full variable domain: DGGITQSPKYLFRKEGQNVTLSCEQNLNHDAMYWYRQDPGQGLRLIYYSQIVNDFQKGDIAEGYSVSREKKESFPLTVTSAQKNPTAFYLCASRKGWATNEKLFFGSGTQLSVL.

The chain employs TRBV19 and TRBJ1-2, with 7 positions matching TRBD1. The CDR3 contains 14 residues. Losses at the gene ends were 4 bases for V and 2 bases for J; bases not matched to a gene: 4. Per the germline V gene, CDR1 is LNHDA and CDR2 is SQIVND (reference sequence). CDR3 in DNA: TGTGCCAGTAGTACAGACAGGGCGAACTATGGCTACACCTTC. It translates to CASSTDRANYGYTF.

This clone was found once. The J gene is TRBJ1-1, the V gene TRBV5-4, with D tentatively TRBD1 (6 bases). Germline CDR1 and CDR2: SGHNT and YYREEE (reference sequence). This CDR3 is 16 amino acids long. V lost 5 bases and J 5 bases, leaving 22 bases between the germline ends. As DNA, the CDR3 is TGTGCCAGCAGGCCACGCAGGGGATGGACGAGGACTGAAGCTTTCTTT. Translation gives CASRPRRGWTRTEAFF.

The rearrangement joins TRBV4-2 to TRBJ2-3, with D possibly TRBD2 on 6 matching bases. This CDR3 has 14 residues. V was clipped by 5 bases and J by 2 bases, with 11 bases between them. Germline loops: CDR1 LGHNA, CDR2 YNFKEQ. In DNA, the CDR3 is TGTGCCAGCAGCGTGACTAGTTACACAGATACGCAGTATTTT. Residues: CASSVTSYTDTQYF.

The gene calls are TRBV7-9 and TRBJ1-3; TRBD1 might be the D (6 bases). This CDR3 has 15 amino acids. Germline-derived CDR1 and CDR2 are SEHNR and FQNEAQ (reference sequence). V gave up 2 bases and J gave up 0 bases, with 8 bases separating them. The CDR3 nucleotides read TGTGCCAGCAGCTTACGAGGGGGCTCTGGAAACACCATATATTTT. Protein: CASSLRGGSGNTIYF.

J is TRBJ2-2 and V is TRBV5-6; D uncertain. The CDR3 runs 14 residues. Germline lookup yields CDR1 SGHDT and CDR2 YYEEEE. V dropped 0 bases and J dropped 4 bases, with 7 bases sitting between them. The CDR3, as DNA: TGTGCCAGCAGCTTGGCCGGGTCCACCGGGGAGCTGTTTTTT. Its translation: CASSLAGSTGELFF.

The chain links TRBV7-2 to TRBJ2-7, with 9 bases aligning to TRBD2. CDR3 length: 16 residues. CDR1 is SGHTA and CDR2 is FQGNSA in the germline V gene. The J segment lost 2 bases and the V segment lost 3 bases, leaving 8 bases of the junction unmatched. The CDR3 loop reads CASSFPHSGRAYEQYF. The CDR3 DNA follows: TGTGCCAGCAGCTTCCCCCATAGCGGGAGAGCCTACGAGCAGTACTTC. The full variable domain, with the rest looked up from reference TRBV7-2 and TRBJ2-7, is GAGVSQSPSNKVTEKGKDVELRCDPISGHTALYWYRQSLGQGLEFLIYFQGNSAPDKSGLPSDRFSAERTGGSVSTLTIQRTQQEDSAVYLCASSFPHSGRAYEQYFGPGTRLTVT.

This chain uses TRBV9 with TRBJ1-2, with D hard to call. The CDR3 consists of 16 residues. Germline V gene lookup returns CDR1 SGDLS and CDR2 YYNGEE. Trimming took off 5 bases at V and 7 bases at J, with 24 bases between the two ends. CDR3 region: CASRTPLRVKSLGYTF. The CDR3 DNA reads as TGTGCCAGCAGAACGCCACTAAGGGTAAAGAGTCTTGGCTACACCTTC. The full variable domain, completed using reference TRBV9 and TRBJ1-2, is DSGVTQTPKHLITATGQRVTLRCSPRSGDLSVYWYQQSLDQGLQFLIQYYNGEERAKGNILERFSAQQFPDLHSELNLSSLELGDSALYFCASRTPLRVKSLGYTFGSGTRLTVV.

The chain recombines TRBV11-2 with TRBJ2-1, with 12 bases aligning to TRBD1. Per germline, CDR1 SGHAT and CDR2 FQNNGV. The CDR3 covers 17 residues. J lost 3 bases, V lost 5 bases, and 8 bases had no gene match. DNA of the CDR3: TGTGCCAGCAGCCTGGGGACAGGGGGCTTGAACTACAATGAGCAGTTCTTC. Protein sequence: CASSLGTGGLNYNEQFF.

The chain recombines TRBV6-6 with TRBJ2-1, with no clear D. Germline V gives CDR1 MNHNY, CDR2 SVGAGI (reference sequence). V lost 2 bases and J 0 bases, leaving 5 bases between the germline ends. This CDR3 comprises 14 residues. The CDR3 reads CASSYDSSYNEQFF. The DNA for the CDR3 is TGTGCCAGCAGTTACGATTCCTCCTACAATGAGCAGTTCTTC.

The V gene is TRBV4-1, the J gene TRBJ2-7, with D unclear. CDR3 length equals 13 residues. Trimming cost V 0 bases and J 7 bases, with 10 bases left between them. Germline V CDR1 and CDR2: MGHRA, YSYEKL. In DNA form, the CDR3 reads TGCGCCAGCAGCCAAGAGAGGCTCCTAGAGCAGTACTTC. Amino acids: CASSQERLLEQYF.

V is TRBV5-1 and J is TRBJ2-5, with 9 nucleotides matching TRBD2. V shed 6 bases, J shed 8 bases, and the junction held 8 bases outside the gene matches. Germline values: CDR1 SGHRS, CDR2 YFSETQ. There are 13 residues in the CDR3. The CDR3 nucleotides read TGCGCCAGCACCTCGACTAGCGGAGTTACCCAGTACTTC. Encoded protein: CASTSTSGVTQYF.

J is TRBJ2-3 and V is TRBV19; D may be TRBD2 (6 bases). CDR1 LNHDA and CDR2 SQIVND come from the germline V gene (reference sequence). V shed 6 bases and J shed 11 bases, with 30 bases lying between them. This CDR3 contains 17 residues. CDR3 coding DNA: TGTGCCAGTAGGGGAGAGGCACGGGAGACCCCTTGGCTAAGGCAGTATTTT. This encodes CASRGEARETPWLRQYF.